The present entry profiles one TCR beta chain with its context. This entry belongs to a study of T cells in Graves' hyperthyroidism and ophthalmopathy. CDR1 is DFQATT, CDR2 SNEGSKA, per germline (reference sequence). This CDR3 is built from 16 residues. V lost 3 bases, J lost 0 bases, and 6 bases stayed unmatched. Amplification of TCR beta CDR3 regions used RNA as the template. HTBI primers drove first-round RT-PCR of the TCR CDR3. TCRdb passed the multiplex PCR reads through MiXCR, listing each CDR3 protein once. This sample yields about 300,000 distinct CDR3 sequences, of which roughly 20% are seen a single time; about 40% belongs to the top ten.

This chain uses TRBV20-1 with TRBJ2-2; 8 nucleotides match TRBD2. Specimen: blood. The source of this sequence is a man aged 45-60 years with Graves' ophthalmopathy. CDR3 sequence: CSARSLAGPNTGELFF. As DNA, the CDR3 is TGCAGTGCTAGGAGTCTAGCGGGCCCGAACACCGGGGAGCTGTTTTTT.